One sample yielded the 21 T cell receptor beta chains listed below, sequenced in a study of spatial heterogeneity in lung cancer. TCRdb used MiXCR to reprocess the 5' RACE reads, holding one entry per CDR3 protein. The profile covers about 70,000 distinct CDR3 sequences, with over 7% appearing a single time and approximately 1.8% taken by the ten largest. The sample's time point: blood at routine non-recurrence follow-up after resection. Here the sequenced sample was PBMCs, taken at follow-up. These receptors were taken from a female donor with early-stage non-small cell lung cancer.

This clonotype has at least ten counts. This chain joins TRBV20-1 and TRBJ1-1; D may be TRBD1 (5 bases). V lost 6 bases to trimming and J lost 0 bases, with 20 bases between them. The CDR3 length is 16 residues. The germline gives CDR1 DFQATT, CDR2 SNEGSKA (reference sequence). CDR3 in DNA: TGCAGTGCGGCCCTTCCGGGACGGCCTCTGAACACTGAAGCTTTCTTT. Protein: CSAALPGRPLNTEAFF.

This clonotype was recorded many times. The chain uses TRBV4-2 and TRBJ2-5, with 9 bases lining up with TRBD1. Germline V gene lookup returns CDR1 LGHNA and CDR2 YNFKEQ. The CDR3 covers 14 residues. Germline trimming cut 4 bases from V and 4 bases from J; bases unmatched to any gene: 4. CDR3 sequence: CASSLGQGRETQYF. Written as DNA, the CDR3 is TGTGCCAGCAGCCTGGGACAGGGCAGAGAGACCCAGTACTTC.

CDR3 coding DNA: TGTGCCAGCTCACCAAGGACAGGCGGGACCTCGGGCGAGCAGTACTTC. Translating it yields CASSPRTGGTSGEQYF. The J gene is TRBJ2-7, the V gene TRBV18; D is possibly TRBD1 (7 bases). V was clipped by 2 bases and J by 6 bases, with 20 bases between them. The V gene's germline CDR1 is KGHSH and CDR2 LQKENI. CDR3 length: 16 residues.

This clonotype was seen a handful of times. The chain couples TRBV20-1 to TRBJ2-6, with D perhaps TRBD1 or TRBD2 (6 bases each). Trimming left V 2 bases short and J 4 bases short, with 12 bases between. The CDR3 has 15 residues. Germline CDR1 reads DFQATT; CDR2 reads SNEGSKA (reference sequence). DNA for the CDR3: TGCAGTGCTAGAAGGGGGGCGCCAGGGGCCAACGTCCTGACTTTC. Translation gives CSARRGAPGANVLTF.

J is TRBJ2-1 and V is TRBV5-1; 11 bases match TRBD2. The germline gives CDR1 SGHRS, CDR2 YFSETQ. CDR3 length: 15 amino acids. The V segment lost 2 bases and the J segment 3 bases; nucleotides outside the gene matches: 1. In DNA form, the CDR3 reads TGCGCCAGCAGCTTACTAGCGGGAGACTACAATGAGCAGTTCTTC. Protein product: CASSLLAGDYNEQFF.

In this sample, this clonotype turned up many times. The chain employs TRBV29-1 and TRBJ1-2; D not resolved. Trimming stripped 3 bases from V and 0 bases from J, with 14 bases between. This CDR3 spans 15 amino acids. The germline V gene encodes CDR1 SQVTM and CDR2 ANQGSEA. The CDR3 here is CSVDSRLNPNYGYTF. CDR3 bases: TGCAGCGTTGACTCTCGGCTCAACCCTAACTATGGCTACACCTTC.

This clonotype was found many times. As DNA, the CDR3 is TGTGCCAGCAGCCAAGTGAGAGCGGGGGCATCCTACGAGCAGTACTTC. Its protein product is CASSQVRAGASYEQYF. The chain is built from TRBV4-2 and TRBJ2-7; 8 nucleotides align to TRBD2. The CDR3 is 16 residues long. J lost 1 base, V lost 1 base, and 6 bases had no gene match. Germline values: CDR1 LGHNA, CDR2 YNFKEQ.

This sequence joins TRBV7-2 and TRBJ2-7, with 12 bases aligning to TRBD2. The CDR3 runs 17 residues. Trimming cost V 4 bases and J 1 base; bases outside gene matches: 8. Germline V gene lookup returns CDR1 SGHTA and CDR2 FQGNSA. The CDR3 DNA reads as TGTGCCAGCAGCTCTAGGACTAGCGGGATGCCTTCCTACGAGCAGTACTTC. Amino acids: CASSSRTSGMPSYEQYF.

Ten or more counts support this clonotype. This chain connects TRBV19 to TRBJ1-1; D call uncertain. CDR3 length: 13 amino acids. V lost 2 bases and J 2 bases, leaving 6 bases between the germline ends. Per the germline V gene, CDR1 is LNHDA and CDR2 is SQIVND (reference sequence). Here the CDR3 DNA reads TGTGCCAGTAGTATACAGAAAAACACTGAAGCTTTCTTT. This encodes CASSIQKNTEAFF. Full variable domain (rest looked up from reference TRBV19 and TRBJ1-1): DGGITQSPKYLFRKEGQNVTLSCEQNLNHDAMYWYRQDPGQGLRLIYYSQIVNDFQKGDIAEGYSVSREKKESFPLTVTSAQKNPTAFYLCASSIQKNTEAFFGQGTRLTVV.

This clonotype was recorded many times. In DNA, the CDR3 is TGCGCCAGCAGCTTGGGGGGAGCTAGCACAGATACGCAGTATTTT. Its protein product is CASSLGGASTDTQYF. The chain links TRBV5-1 to TRBJ2-3, with D possibly TRBD2 on 5 matching bases. Trimming left V 0 bases short and J 0 bases short, with 8 bases between. CDR3 length equals 15 residues. Germline CDR1 is SGHRS and CDR2 is YFSETQ.

This clonotype was counted at least ten times. The CDR3 protein is CASSSRQGHRDTQYF. The CDR3 DNA follows: TGCGCCAGCAGCTCTAGACAGGGCCATCGAGATACGCAGTATTTT. The chain couples TRBV5-1 to TRBJ2-3, with 7 bases matching TRBD1. With V trimmed by 3 bases and J by 5 bases, 9 bases remained unmatched. The CDR3 runs 15 residues. Germline CDR1 reads SGHRS; CDR2 reads YFSETQ.

On this clonotype: The CDR3 end shows no conserved phenylalanine or tryptophan, and so a read error is likely. The chain links TRBV28 to TRBJ2-7, with 8 bases fitting TRBD1. V shed 6 bases and J 5 bases; nucleotides not matched to a gene: 6. Germline V gene sequence: CDR1 MDHEN, CDR2 SYDVKM. This CDR3 is 13 amino acids long. The CDR3 spells CASSPGGVHEQYL. The CDR3 nucleotides are TGTGCCAGCAGCCCAGGGGGCGTGCACGAGCAGTACCTC.

This clonotype was counted ten times or more. The V call is TRBV7-9, the J call TRBJ2-2; 9 nucleotides align to TRBD1. Germline trimming cut 7 bases from V and 6 bases from J; bases unmatched to any gene: 9. The CDR3 spans 15 residues. Germline lookup yields CDR1 SEHNR and CDR2 FQNEAQ (reference sequence). The CDR3 region is CASTGTGYFSGELFF. The DNA for the CDR3 is TGTGCCAGCACCGGGACAGGGTATTTCTCCGGGGAGCTGTTTTTT.

This clonotype was detected ten times or more. This sequence joins TRBV10-3 and TRBJ2-3, with 8 bases lining up with TRBD2. J was trimmed by 4 bases and V by 2 bases; bases with no gene match: 5. Germline V gene data show CDR1 as ENHRY and CDR2 as SYGVKD. This CDR3 region has 15 residues. CDR3 DNA sequence: TGTGCCATCAGTGAGAGGGCGGGAGGCGCAGATACGCAGTATTTT. Protein sequence: CAISERAGGADTQYF.

This clonotype was seen only a few times. The rearrangement joins TRBV27 to TRBJ2-1; 11 nucleotides align to TRBD2. Trimming cost V 6 bases and J 7 bases; bases outside gene matches: 8. CDR1 and CDR2 (germline): MNHEY, SMNVEV (reference sequence). The CDR3 sequence is 15 residues long. The CDR3 here is CASSQGLAEWNEQFF. The CDR3 coding sequence is TGTGCCAGCAGCCAGGGACTAGCGGAATGGAATGAGCAGTTCTTC.

At least ten counts were recorded for this clonotype. J is TRBJ2-5 and V is TRBV11-2, with 8 nucleotides matching TRBD1. The trim removed 0 bases at V and 5 bases at J, leaving 5 bases unmatched. The germline V gene encodes CDR1 SGHAT and CDR2 FQNNGV. This CDR3 region has 15 residues. The CDR3 DNA follows: TGTGCCAGCAGCTTAGATCCAGGGGGCCGGGAGACCCAGTACTTC. It codes for CASSLDPGGRETQYF.

There are a few counts of this clonotype. The chain combines TRBV7-9 with TRBJ1-2; D remains unclear. The length of the CDR3 is 14 residues. V lost 7 bases, J lost 4 bases, and 16 bases lay in between. CDR1 is SEHNR and CDR2 is FQNEAQ in the germline V gene (reference sequence). The DNA for the CDR3 is TGTGCCAGCACCCCGGCGGCACTGATCTATGGCTACACCTTC. Translation: CASTPAALIYGYTF.

Concerning this clonotype: A read error may be the cause here, since a much bigger clone is one base away. The V and J genes are TRBV6-5 and TRBJ2-1; D uncertain. This CDR3 has 15 amino acids. Germline V gene sequence: CDR1 MNHEY, CDR2 SVGAGI. The CDR3 loop reads CASSYGVSSYKEQFF. The CDR3 DNA sequence: TGTGCCAGCAGTTATGGAGTGAGCTCCTACAAAGAGCAGTTCTTC.

This clonotype was recorded only once. This chain's CDR3 is CASKPPGGNEQFF. The CDR3 DNA reads TGTGCCAGCAAGCCCCCCGGTGGGAATGAGCAGTTCTTC. This rearrangement joins TRBV5-4 to TRBJ2-1; D is undetermined. Germline CDR1 and CDR2: SGHNT and YYREEE (reference sequence). With 6 bases removed from V and 7 bases from J, the gap between germline ends came to 14 bases. The CDR3 has 13 amino acids.

This clonotype was found many times. V and J are TRBV7-9 and TRBJ2-7, with D possibly matching TRBD1 (6 bases). V lost 5 bases and J lost 5, with 19 bases in between. In germline, CDR1 is SEHNR, CDR2 FQNEAQ (reference sequence). The CDR3 contains 15 residues. The CDR3 bases are TGTGCCAGCAGCCCCGAACCCGACAGGCCCGACGAGCAGTACTTC. Residues: CASSPEPDRPDEQYF.

This clonotype has a count of ten or more. The chain uses TRBV7-9 and TRBJ2-5, with D hard to call. Germline V gives CDR1 SEHNR, CDR2 FQNEAQ (reference sequence). The CDR3 is 14 residues long. The V end lost 0 bases, the J end lost 0 bases, and 5 bases lay between the germline ends. The CDR3 loop is CASSLAWDQETQYF. The CDR3 DNA follows: TGTGCCAGCAGCTTAGCGTGGGACCAAGAGACCCAGTACTTC.